This T cell receptor beta chain was identified in a study of blood T cell repertoires in COVID-19. Study-wide context: The United States, Italy and Spain were the sources of the acute and convalescent COVID-19 samples. T cells, B-cell-depleted T cells, or PBMCs provided the cDNA or gDNA that served as material.

Methods used by the authors: Amplification of reference gene primers provided the estimated nucleated cell counts. Assay used: immunoSEQ multiplex PCR; TCRdb lists only in-frame clones, some missing. Clone size and V and J calls were adopted from that table, with D and trimming inferred from the DNA. The table shows some 44,000 clones, with 80% to 90% occurring only once. Germline V gene sequence: CDR1 LNHDA, CDR2 SQIVND (reference sequence). The CDR3 runs 12 residues. V dropped 4 bases and J dropped 4 bases, with 5 bases sitting between them. The chain is built from TRBV19 and TRBJ1-5; no definite D call. Material: peripheral blood. The origin of this receptor is a man in his 60s with active COVID-19. The CDR3: CASSTLNQPQHF. As DNA, the CDR3 is TGTGCCAGTAGTACCCTAAATCAGCCCCAGCATTTT.